This TCR beta chain was sequenced for a study of T cell clusters in autoimmune cytopenias. Per the germline V gene, CDR1 is MNHNS and CDR2 is SASEGT. The CDR3 runs to 18 residues. TRB amplification used roughly 250 ng of peripheral blood genomic DNA. Multiplex touch-down PCR amplified TRB using TRB-A and TRB-B pools in one tube. No DNA is given; TCRdb re-called the multiplex PCR reads and lists each CDR3 protein once. In total, the table holds 6,000 to 7,000 distinct CDR3 sequences. These data were likewise used in another study, on T cell repertoires in aging, cancer and after chemotherapy. That source reports: In each cancer cohort, median generation probability increased across chemotherapy, suggesting thymic output rebounded.

The sequencing sample was made of peripheral blood. This sequence originates from a human donor in good health. The chain employs TRBV6-1 and TRBJ1-5; TCRdb's assignment of TRBD1 cannot be checked, as there is no DNA. CDR3 residues: CASSDPPGQVFSNQPQHF.